This T cell receptor beta chain was sequenced for a study of T cell changes during pregnancy in multiple sclerosis. Produced via immunoSEQ multiplex PCR; TCRdb's table is partial and in-frame only. This sample has 65,000 to 95,000 clones; approximately 91% occur once, and the top ten carry under 2.5%. This CDR3 is 16 amino acids long. The V and J ends lost 1 base and 4 bases, in that order; junction bases with no gene match: 7. Per germline, CDR1 LGHNA and CDR2 YSLEER. This clone was recorded only once. The chain carries TRBV4-3 and TRBJ2-3; 8 bases line up with TRBD2. The sequenced sample was peripheral blood, obtained before pregnancy. The TCR comes from a female donor with multiple sclerosis, enrolled in a pregnancy study. CDR3 sequence (DNA): TGCGCCAGCAGCCAAGGGGGGCGGGGGGAGGCAGATACGCAGTATTTT. Protein: CASSQGGRGEADTQYF.